The present T cell receptor beta chain was sequenced within a study of cytomegalovirus exposure and HLA in healthy donors. PCR was performed using 60 Vbeta and 13 Jbeta primers. TCRdb's copy holds only in-frame clones and misses some; the assay was immunoSEQ multiplex PCR. The sample records 75,000 to 90,000 clones, 55% to 70% being singletons. The clonotype originates from a woman in her forties in good health and CMV-seropositive. Sequencing input: PBMCs.

CDR3 protein: CASSPNGYEQYF. CDR3 sequence (DNA): TGTGCCAGCTCACCCAACGGGTACGAGCAGTACTTC. The chain carries TRBV18 and TRBJ2-7; D is unresolved. The CDR3 extends over 12 amino acids. With 3 bases removed from V and 4 bases from J, the gap between germline ends came to 7 bases. From germline, CDR1 is KGHSH and CDR2 LQKENI.